These 27 T cell receptor beta chains were sequenced from one sample in a study of molecular identifiers for immune sequencing clone quantification. TCRdb reprocessed the PCR reads with MiXCR, giving one entry per CDR3 protein. The sample consists of 8,500 to 11,000 distinct CDR3 sequences, roughly a fifth of them appearing once. The material sequenced was naive CD8+ T cells from blood, with Jurkat cell RNA spiked in. Subset specified: FACS-sorted CD8+CD4-CCR7+CD45RA+ naive T cells. The source of these receptors is a human donor in good health. Some libraries in this study had Jurkat cell RNA spiked in.

This clonotype was observed at least ten times. The chain recombines TRBV28 with TRBJ2-1, with D perhaps TRBD2 (5 bases). Germline values: CDR1 MDHEN, CDR2 SYDVKM. Trimming shortened V by 2 bases and J by 9 bases, and 11 bases separated the two germline ends. This CDR3 contains 13 residues. The chain's CDR3 is CASSLRGSGEQFF. CDR3 bases: TGTGCCAGCAGTTTAAGAGGGAGTGGTGAGCAGTTCTTC.

By proportion, this clonotype is medium-sized. The V call is TRBV12-3 or TRBV12-4, the J call TRBJ2-7; 9 nucleotides agree with TRBD1. V was clipped by 6 bases and J by 7 bases; unmatched bases: 13. The CDR3 is 15 amino acids. CDR3 DNA sequence: TGTGCCAGCAGCCTCCCGGGACAGGGACGGAAGGAGCAGTACTTC. Translated, it gives CASSLPGQGRKEQYF.

The chain recombines TRBV7-9 with TRBJ1-5, with a possible D match to TRBD1 (5 bases). The V gene's germline CDR1 is SEHNR and CDR2 FQNEAQ (reference sequence). Trimming removed 3 bases from V and 7 bases from J, with 22 bases in between. CDR3 size: 17 residues. Here the CDR3 DNA reads TGTGCCAGCAGCTTGGGTACCAGGGTTTGGTCGAACCAGCCCCAGCATTTT. Translating it yields CASSLGTRVWSNQPQHF. The variable domain in full, with the rest retrieved from reference TRBV7-9 and TRBJ1-5, is DTGVSQNPRHKITKRGQNVTFRCDPISEHNRLYWYRQTLGQGPEFLTYFQNEAQLEKSRLLSDRFSAERPKGSFSTLEIQRTEQGDSAMYLCASSLGTRVWSNQPQHFGDGTRLSIL.

There are many counts of this clonotype. V and J are TRBV19 and TRBJ2-3; D perhaps matches TRBD1 (5 bases). Germline assignment: CDR1 LNHDA and CDR2 SQIVND (reference sequence). V was pared by 3 bases and J by 5 bases, with 18 bases between. The CDR3 extends over 16 amino acids. CDR3 DNA: TGTGCCAGTAGTATTGGCACAGGTGTGGGTGGAGATACGCAGTATTTT. Translation: CASSIGTGVGGDTQYF.

This clonotype has at least ten counts. V is TRBV15 and J is TRBJ2-7; 7 bases map to TRBD2. The CDR3 runs 16 residues. Trimming removed 2 bases from V and 3 bases from J; junction bases left unmatched: 10. Germline V gives CDR1 LNHNV, CDR2 YYDKDF (reference sequence). CDR3 amino acids: CATSRHGTGGSYEQYF. CDR3 DNA: TGTGCCACCAGCAGACACGGGACTGGCGGGAGCTACGAGCAGTACTTC.

This clonotype came up many times. The rearrangement links TRBV7-8 to TRBJ2-1; TRBD2 matches at 13 bases. This CDR3 contains 19 residues. Per germline, CDR1 SGHVS and CDR2 FQNEAQ. V gave up 3 bases and J gave up 0 bases; unmatched junction bases: 8. This CDR3 is CASSLGLAGSVSSYNEQFF. DNA of the CDR3: TGTGCCAGCAGCTTGGGACTAGCGGGATCAGTTAGCTCCTACAATGAGCAGTTCTTC. The full variable domain, rest sourced from reference TRBV7-8 and TRBJ2-1, is GAGVSQSPRYKVAKRGQDVALRCDPISGHVSLFWYQQALGQGPEFLTYFQNEAQLDKSGLPSDRFFAERPEGSVSTLKIQRTQQEDSAVYLCASSLGLAGSVSSYNEQFFGPGTRLTVL.

Within the sample, this clonotype is medium-sized. The genes are TRBV13 and TRBJ2-4; tentative D call: TRBD2 (6 bases). The CDR3 loop spans 14 amino acids. V gave up 0 bases and J gave up 5 bases, with 8 bases separating them. CDR1 and CDR2 from the germline V gene are PRHDT and FYEKMQ (reference sequence). This chain's CDR3 is CASSLGLAENIQYF. The CDR3 DNA reads as TGTGCCAGCAGCTTAGGACTAGCAGAAAACATTCAGTACTTC.

This clonotype has at least ten counts. This chain joins TRBV13 and TRBJ2-2, with TRBD1 matching over 7 bases. This CDR3 comprises 15 residues. After removal of 5 bases from V and 2 bases from J, the junction contained 5 bases not matched to a gene. The germline V gene encodes CDR1 PRHDT and CDR2 FYEKMQ (reference sequence). CDR3 nucleotides: TGTGCCAGCAGCCCCGGGACAGAAAACACCGGGGAGCTGTTTTTT. Translation: CASSPGTENTGELFF.

By proportion, this clonotype is medium-sized. The rearrangement links TRBV7-9 to TRBJ2-7; TRBD1 aligns across 7 bases. The CDR3 is 15 residues long. Germline V gives CDR1 SEHNR, CDR2 FQNEAQ (reference sequence). After removal of 6 bases from V and 6 bases from J, the junction contained 14 bases not matched to a gene. This CDR3 is CASSSTRSTGSEQYF. The CDR3 nucleotides are TGTGCCAGCAGTTCGACACGCTCGACAGGGAGCGAGCAGTACTTC. Together with reference TRBV7-9 and TRBJ2-7, the CDR3 gives the full variable domain: DTGVSQNPRHKITKRGQNVTFRCDPISEHNRLYWYRQTLGQGPEFLTYFQNEAQLEKSRLLSDRFSAERPKGSFSTLEIQRTEQGDSAMYLCASSSTRSTGSEQYFGPGTRLTVT.

Concerning this clonotype: A much larger clone lies a single base off, so this may be a read error. The CDR3 does not end in the conserved phenylalanine or tryptophan, so this is likely a read error. This chain uses TRBV7-9 with TRBJ2-7; 11 bases fit TRBD1. The CDR3 runs to 13 residues. The germline CDR1 and CDR2 sequences are SEHNR and FQNEAQ (reference sequence). J lost 4 bases, V lost 8 bases, and 4 bases had no gene match. CDR3 nucleotides: TGTGCCAGCGAGGGGGACAGGGGGTACGAGCAGTACCTC. It codes for CASEGDRGYEQYL.

This clonotype is deemed medium-sized. V is TRBV19 and J is TRBJ2-5; tentative D call: TRBD2 (5 bases). There are 13 residues in the CDR3. CDR1 LNHDA and CDR2 SQIVND come from the germline V gene (reference sequence). V lost 4 bases, J lost 3 bases, and 9 bases lay in between. The CDR3 sequence: CASSTWTEETQYF. The DNA for the CDR3 is TGTGCCAGTAGTACCTGGACTGAAGAGACCCAGTACTTC.

Worth noting for this clonotype: A much larger clone sits a single nucleotide away, making a read error possible. This chain joins TRBV7-8 and TRBJ1-5; D is possibly TRBD1 (5 bases). Germline values: CDR1 SGHVS, CDR2 FQNEAQ. The V end lost 7 bases, the J end lost 2 bases, and 15 bases lay between the germline ends. The CDR3 runs to 15 residues. The CDR3 loop reads CASTSWRGGNQPQHF. The CDR3 nucleotides read TGTGCCAGCACCTCTTGGAGGGGAGGCAATCAGCCCCAGCATTTT.

This chain joins TRBV2 and TRBJ2-7; 8 nucleotides agree with TRBD2. Germline V gives CDR1 SNHLY, CDR2 FYNNEI. The CDR3 is 15 residues long. The junction had 1 base not matched to a gene; V was cut back by 0 bases and J by 0 bases. CDR3 amino acids: CASSEALAGSYEQYF. The CDR3 nucleotides are TGTGCCAGCAGTGAAGCGCTAGCGGGCTCCTACGAGCAGTACTTC.

This clonotype was counted many times. The gene calls are TRBV2 and TRBJ2-3, with TRBD2 matching over 9 bases. CDR3 length: 17 amino acids. After removal of 9 bases from V and 5 bases from J, the junction contained 18 bases not matched to a gene. The germline CDR1 and CDR2 sequences are SNHLY and FYNNEI. As DNA, the CDR3 is TGTGCCAGGGCACTAACCCGGACTAGCGTCCTGGGAGATACGCAGTATTTT. This sequence encodes CARALTRTSVLGDTQYF.

As regards this clonotype: A read error may be the cause here, since a much bigger clone is one base away. This chain joins TRBV11-2 and TRBJ2-1; D may be TRBD1 (5 bases). CDR1 is SGHAT and CDR2 is FQNNGV in the germline V gene. CDR3 length: 15 residues. The germline V and J ends were trimmed by 6 bases and 9 bases, with 21 bases remaining between them. In nucleotides, the CDR3 is TGTGCCAGCAGTTCACTCGACAGTTTAACCCGTGAGCAGTTCTTC. Protein product: CASSSLDSLTREQFF.

This clonotype appeared many times. This rearrangement joins TRBV28 to TRBJ1-5, with D uncertain. Germline CDR1 reads MDHEN; CDR2 reads SYDVKM. CDR3 length: 11 residues. V was clipped by 3 bases and J by 6 bases, with 3 bases between them. The CDR3 region is CASSFIQPQHF. The CDR3 nucleotides are TGTGCCAGCAGTTTCATTCAGCCCCAGCATTTT.

This clonotype was seen repeatedly, ten times or more. CDR3 protein: CAWSSGQLMNTEAFF. The CDR3 nucleotides read TGTGCCTGGAGTTCCGGGCAGTTAATGAACACTGAAGCTTTCTTT. The genes are TRBV30 and TRBJ1-1; D unresolved. The V and J ends lost 2 bases and 0 bases respectively, with 13 bases between them. The CDR3 totals 15 residues. Germline assignment: CDR1 GTSNPN and CDR2 SVGIG (reference sequence).

This clonotype is labeled medium-sized (0.01 to 0.1%). The V call is TRBV7-8, the J call TRBJ2-3, with D tentatively TRBD2 (5 bases). The V end lost 6 bases, the J end lost 2 bases, and 18 bases lay between the germline ends. The germline V gene has CDR1 SGHVS and CDR2 FQNEAQ. CDR3 length: 16 amino acids. CDR3 residues: CASRSAQPGTTDTQYF. CDR3 DNA: TGTGCCAGCAGGAGCGCCCAGCCGGGAACCACAGATACGCAGTATTTT.

This clonotype counts as medium-sized. The rearrangement joins TRBV7-9 to TRBJ1-5; D gene unclear. With 4 bases removed from V and 5 bases from J, the gap between germline ends came to 12 bases. The length of the CDR3 is 14 residues. Germline V lookup: CDR1 SEHNR, CDR2 FQNEAQ (reference sequence). CDR3 bases: TGTGCCAGCAGCTCGGACCCATCGCATCAGCCCCAGCATTTT. Protein product: CASSSDPSHQPQHF.

This clonotype is medium-sized within its sample. This sequence joins TRBV6-2 or TRBV6-3 and TRBJ2-6; D is possibly TRBD1 (5 bases). The V end lost 8 bases, the J end lost 4 bases, and 15 bases lay between the germline ends. This CDR3 comprises 15 residues. The germline V gene has CDR1 MNHEY and CDR2 SVGEGT. The CDR3 coding sequence is TGTGCCAGCGCCAGGGTAGATTCCGGGGCCAACGTCCTGACTTTC. It encodes CASARVDSGANVLTF.

This clonotype is deemed medium-sized (0.01 to 0.1%). The chain combines TRBV10-3 with TRBJ2-3, with TRBD2 matching over 7 bases. The J segment lost 2 bases and the V segment lost 10 bases, leaving 12 bases of the junction unmatched. The CDR3 has 15 residues. CDR1 is ENHRY, CDR2 SYGVKD, per germline. CDR3 coding DNA: TGTGCCACGACTAGCTCAAGACTACACACAGATACGCAGTATTTT. This encodes CATTSSRLHTDTQYF.

In its sample, this clonotype ranks as medium-sized (0.01 to 0.1%). The gene calls are TRBV7-9 and TRBJ2-1, with 8 bases that match TRBD2. Trimming cost V 4 bases and J 10 bases; bases outside gene matches: 9. The CDR3 consists of 14 residues. The germline gives CDR1 SEHNR, CDR2 FQNEAQ (reference sequence). Written as DNA, the CDR3 is TGTGCCAGCAGCTCCGGGACTAGGAGAATGGAGCAGTTCTTC. Translating gives CASSSGTRRMEQFF.

This clonotype ranks as medium-sized. The gene calls are TRBV4-1 and TRBJ2-1; D unclear. Between the trimmed V and J ends, which lost 0 bases and 5 bases, there was a span of 2 bases. The CDR3 contains 12 residues. Germline CDR1 reads MGHRA; CDR2 reads YSYEKL. The CDR3 spells CASSQEHNEQFF. Here the CDR3 DNA reads TGCGCCAGCAGCCAAGAGCACAATGAGCAGTTCTTC.

This clonotype is medium-sized by share. This sequence joins TRBV27 and TRBJ1-5; D remains ambiguous. The V and J ends lost 4 bases and 3 bases respectively, with 7 bases between them. The CDR3 length is 13 residues. Germline V lookup: CDR1 MNHEY, CDR2 SMNVEV (reference sequence). CDR3 DNA sequence: TGTGCCAGCAGTTACAGCTCCAATCAGCCCCAGCATTTT. Its translation is CASSYSSNQPQHF.

With regard to this clonotype: Sequence at one end of the junction differs from germline and may be a read error. V gene TRBV6-5 combines with J gene TRBJ2-7, with 13 bases lining up with TRBD2. From germline, CDR1 is MNHEY and CDR2 SVGAGI. The CDR3 has 19 amino acids. The CDR3, as DNA: TGTGCCAGCAGTGAAGCGAATATATGGACTAGCGGGAGTGACTACGAGAAGTACTTC. Amino acid sequence: CASSEANIWTSGSDYEKYF.

Only a few counts were recorded for this clonotype. This may arise from a read error, as a much more abundant clone is one base away. The CDR3 does not end in the conserved phenylalanine or tryptophan, so this is likely a read error. This chain joins TRBV20-1 and TRBJ2-7, with TRBD2 matching 13 bases. The J segment lost 6 bases and the V segment lost 4 bases, leaving 9 bases of the junction unmatched. In germline, CDR1 is DFQATT, CDR2 SNEGSKA (reference sequence). The CDR3 consists of 15 residues. The CDR3 nucleotides are TGCAGTGCTAAGGGACTAGCGGGAAAGGGCGGCGAGCAGTACCTC. Protein product: CSAKGLAGKGGEQYL.

By share, this clonotype counts as medium-sized. This rearrangement joins TRBV10-3 to TRBJ2-3; 9 nucleotides agree with TRBD1. The length of the CDR3 is 17 residues. Looked up from germline, CDR1 is ENHRY and CDR2 is SYGVKD. The J segment lost 3 bases and the V segment lost 6 bases, leaving 13 bases of the junction unmatched. The CDR3 loop reads CAISRRDRGTGTDTQYF. CDR3 sequence (DNA): TGTGCCATCAGCCGACGCGACAGGGGGACTGGTACAGATACGCAGTATTTT.